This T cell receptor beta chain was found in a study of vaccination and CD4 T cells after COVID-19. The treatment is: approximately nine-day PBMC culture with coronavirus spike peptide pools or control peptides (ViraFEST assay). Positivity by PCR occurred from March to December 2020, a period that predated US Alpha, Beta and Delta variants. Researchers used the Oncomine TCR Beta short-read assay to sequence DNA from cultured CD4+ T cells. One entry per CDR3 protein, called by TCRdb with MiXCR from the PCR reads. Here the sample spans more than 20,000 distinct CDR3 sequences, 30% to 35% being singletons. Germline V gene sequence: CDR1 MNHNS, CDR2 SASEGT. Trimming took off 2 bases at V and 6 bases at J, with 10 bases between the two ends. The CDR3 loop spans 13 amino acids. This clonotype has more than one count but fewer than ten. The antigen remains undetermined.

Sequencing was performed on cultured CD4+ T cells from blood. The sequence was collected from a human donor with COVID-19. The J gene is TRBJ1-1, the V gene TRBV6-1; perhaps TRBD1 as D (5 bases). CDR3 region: CASSEFWGSEAFF. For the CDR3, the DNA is TGTGCCAGCAGTGAATTTTGGGGCTCTGAAGCTTTCTTT.